This record looks at one T cell receptor (beta chain) sequence and its context. Its antigen remains unidentified. These data originate in a study of cytomegalovirus exposure and HLA in healthy donors. 13 Jbeta primers and 60 Vbeta primers were used for the PCR. Sequencing used immunoSEQ multiplex PCR; TCRdb keeps in-frame clones, though not all of them. The sample includes about 150,000 clones, about 88% of them seen just once. Study findings and constraints: As a later analysis showed, a missense DCLRE1C variant was linked to trimming of TCR beta V- and J-genes. Links to common viral pathogens appeared, in a later analysis, for several of the most significant clusters. As a later analysis revealed, most CMV-associated TCR beta chains appeared HLA-restricted.

CDR1 is SGHDT and CDR2 is YYEEEE in the germline V gene. This CDR3 has 13 amino acids. V was cut by 3 bases and J by 1 base, with 8 bases left in between. The J gene is TRBJ2-7, the V gene TRBV5-6; D is unresolved. Input material: PBMCs. The TCR originated in a young woman in good health and CMV-seronegative. In DNA form, the CDR3 reads TGTGCCAGCAGCTACGACATTTCCTACGAGCAGTACTTC. Translated: CASSYDISYEQYF. The full variable domain, completed using reference TRBV5-6 and TRBJ2-7, is DAGVTQSPTHLIKTRGQQVTLRCSPKSGHDTVSWYQQALGQGPQFIFQYYEEEERQRGNFPDRFSGHQFPNYSSELNVNALLLGDSALYLCASSYDISYEQYFGPGTRLTVT.